This T cell receptor beta chain is drawn from a study of metastatic and nonmetastatic thyroid tumors (dated by TCRdb to the early 2020s). With regard to the full study: Repertoires were compared across peripheral blood and tumor or nodule tissue samples from malignant and benign thyroid patients. Results and caveats for the whole study, not just this receptor: In both blood and tumor samples, malignant tumors were reported to have significantly higher TCR beta diversity than benign nodules.

The receptor library was made with PCR. The sequencer listed for this sample is Illumina HiSeq 4000. High-throughput sequencing was used to profile the TCR beta-chain CDR3 region of every patient. For the original study's pipeline: A classifier to discriminate distant-metastatic papillary thyroid cancer patients was built from CDR3 differences across clinicopathological groups. The Shannon index was used to measure repertoire diversity, and the Morisita-Horn index was used to measure how similar tumor and blood repertoires were. TCRdb reprocessed the public reads (quality trimming at Q25 with fastp, clone calling with MiXCR) and kept in-frame beta chains. The V and J calls and clone size are TCRdb's, not the authors'. This sample comprises about 6,500 clones, over 15% of them detected only once. The ten largest clones capture roughly 26% of the sample. This clone was seen many times. The antigen it recognizes is unknown. The input lacks base qualities; no much larger clone sits a single base away.

Before undergoing thyroid surgery, none of the patients had been given any kind of treatment. Patient clinical samples collected from about 2011 to 2018 were retrospectively analysed using T-cell receptor beta sequencing. The sample was adjacent normal tissue. The receptor was isolated from a male donor with papillary thyroid cancer or a benign thyroid nodule (not recorded which). Some clones in this sample may be carry-over from other donors' samples.

The bases are TGTGCCACCGGACTAGGAACAGATACGCAGTATTTT. Protein translation: CATGLGTDTQYF. The sequence is built from TRBV24-1 and TRBJ2-3; TRBD2 aligns with 7 central bases. The CDR3, cysteine through phenylalanine, is 12 amino acids long. The DNA shown is the 36-base CDR3, in frame from base 1. Looking up the germline V gene yields CDR1 KGHDR and CDR2 SFDVKD. The junction shows trimming of 9 bases on V and 3 bases on J, and the gene matches do not reach 2 bases of it.